This T cell receptor (beta chain) was documented in a study of blood T cell repertoires in COVID-19. Study background: Collection of acute and convalescent COVID-19 samples took place in the United States, Italy and Spain. T cells, B-cell-depleted T cells, or PBMCs provided the cDNA or gDNA that served as material.

With 6 bases removed from V and 7 bases from J, the gap between germline ends came to 10 bases. The CDR3 is 12 residues long. Per the study methods: Reference gene primers were amplified, and this amplification served to estimate nucleated cell counts. Generated by immunoSEQ multiplex PCR, the TCRdb table keeps only in-frame clones and is missing some. The V and J calls and clone size were taken over from that table, and D and trimming were inferred from the DNA. This table has roughly 230,000 clones, roughly 83% appearing once. V and J are TRBV12-3 or TRBV12-4 and TRBJ2-1, with D tentatively TRBD1 (5 bases). The TCR was taken from a woman aged 50 to 60 with acute or convalescent COVID-19. Source material: peripheral blood. The CDR3 reads CASRVRVNEQFF. The CDR3 DNA is TGTGCCAGCAGGGTCAGGGTGAATGAGCAGTTCTTC.